The text below deals with one T cell receptor beta chain. These data belong to a study of tumor-infiltrating lymphocytes in primary liver carcinoma. Study in general: Both sexes were represented among patients, who were 30 to 69 years old. Measuring about 4.2 to 11 cm across, the tumors were staged as T1-T3 N0M0.

The CDR3 spans 16 residues. Between the trimmed V and J ends, which lost 5 bases and 7 bases, there was a span of 22 bases. Germline CDR1 and CDR2: MGHRA and YSYEKL. Total RNA (roughly 530 ng) served as template for TCR beta cDNA synthesis primed by a constant-region primer. Modified slightly, ARM-PCR produced TCR beta libraries over three nested multiplex PCR rounds. Each of the first two PCR rounds ran nine to ten cycles with TRBV1-TRBV30 forward and C-beta reverse primers. TCRdb recomputed calls from the multiplex PCR reads with MiXCR, one row per CDR3 protein. This sample has roughly 78,000 distinct CDR3 sequences, with about 70% found just once. Starting material for RNA and DNA co-extraction consisted of roughly 18-34 mg of unsorted bulk tissue. Primary liver carcinoma, confirmed by histopathology, was surgically resected. Donors were untreated and chronically infected with HBV.

J is TRBJ2-3 and V is TRBV4-1; D is possibly TRBD1 or TRBD2 (6 bases each). The clonotype originates from a woman aged 55-70 years with primary liver carcinoma and hepatitis B virus infection. The sequenced sample was liver tumor tissue from sampling region 4. Stated subset: tumor region T4, right-lateral pole. Written as DNA, the CDR3 is TGCGCCAGCAGCTCACAGGGACTCTCAAGGGGATATACGCAGTATTTT. Amino acids: CASSSQGLSRGYTQYF.